This T cell receptor beta chain was sequenced for a study of immune cell composition in non-small cell lung cancer. Study at large: Lung adenocarcinoma or squamous carcinoma made up most tumours.

V was clipped by 4 bases and J by 2 bases, with 9 bases between them. Per germline, CDR1 SGHDT and CDR2 YYEEEE. The CDR3 has 13 residues. TCRdb's copy holds only in-frame clones and misses some; the assay was immunoSEQ multiplex PCR. The table includes fewer than 6,000 clones, 78% detected once. The chain uses TRBV5-6 and TRBJ1-2, with D possibly being TRBD1 (6 bases). The sequence derives from a human donor with non-small cell lung cancer. Sample: lung tumor tissue. The CDR3 bases are TGTGCCAGCAGCCCCGGACAGAACTATGGCTACACCTTC. This codes for CASSPGQNYGYTF. The variable domain in full, completed from reference TRBV5-6 and TRBJ1-2, reads DAGVTQSPTHLIKTRGQQVTLRCSPKSGHDTVSWYQQALGQGPQFIFQYYEEEERQRGNFPDRFSGHQFPNYSSELNVNALLLGDSALYLCASSPGQNYGYTFGSGTRLTVV.